The text below deals with one T cell receptor beta chain. The data originate from a study of cytomegalovirus exposure and HLA in healthy donors. Sequenced by immunoSEQ multiplex PCR; TCRdb stores in-frame clones only, minus some. The sample holds over 110,000 clones, 70% to 90% seen once. The germline V gene encodes CDR1 SGHRS and CDR2 YFSETQ. The CDR3 covers 15 residues. The V gene lost 0 bases and the J gene lost 1 base, with 8 bases spanning the gap. Source material: PBMCs. The receptor was derived from a man in his late teens or twenties in good health and CMV-seropositive. The chain is built from TRBV5-1 and TRBJ2-1; D is unclear. The CDR3 sequence is CASSLDSTSYNEQFF. The CDR3 DNA is TGCGCCAGCAGCTTGGACTCCACGTCCTACAATGAGCAGTTCTTC.